This record concerns one TCR beta chain sequence. Which antigen it targets is not known. Base qualities are not recorded, but no much larger clone differs from it by a single base. This sample stems from a study of blood T cell repertoires in COVID-19 (dated by TCRdb to 2018 to 2021). Regarding the study in general: The collaborator samples originated in the United States, Italy and Spain and spanned the acute and convalescent phases of COVID-19. The material from the prospective study consisted of cDNA or gDNA derived from T cells, B-cell-depleted T cells, or PBMCs. Deeply sampled blood TCRbeta repertoires from subjects exposed to, actively infected with, or recovered from COVID-19 were included in the dataset. The repertoires were released in a freely available public database meant as a resource for research on the immune response to SARS-CoV-2. Samples came from the ongoing ImmuneRACE study (first 160 participants) plus 1,254 subjects from 6 global collaborators. Nearly every sample came with metadata listing a de-identified subject ID, COVID-19 status, age in years and sex. Where available, HLA class I and class II types were taken from metadata supplied by the sample provider and were not determined by assay-based typing.

TCRbeta CDR3 regions were amplified from genomic DNA by means of the immunoSEQ Assay, a bias-controlled multiplex PCR. The original methods were these. Within the assay, amplification of reference gene primers was used to estimate how many nucleated cells each sample contained. To quantify the absolute abundance of each unique TCRbeta CDR3 rearrangement, sequence reads were collapsed and filtered. For each sample, productive Simpson clonality was calculated as the square root of Simpson's diversity index over productive rearrangements. What TCRdb holds here is the immuneACCESS table cut down to in-frame rearrangements. Part of the clones is not present; checked against another copy, under half of the missing clones reflect an unresolved V gene, and the others are unexplained. That table is the source of V, J and clone size, and D and trimming were worked out from the DNA. The sample profile shows approximately 130,000 clones; 75% to 90% of them were found once. The ten largest clonotypes hold 4.3% of the sample.

The full study reports these points: How much clinical and demographic metadata was included differed by source and by participant, and the metadata was provided uncurated.

Looking up the germline V gene (reference sequence) yields CDR1 GTSNPN and CDR2 SVGIG. Trimming removed 3 bases from V and 6 bases from J; the gene matches leave 5 bases unexplained. The CDR3 runs 13 amino acids, cysteine and phenylalanine included. The entry retains the CDR3 DNA only, 39 bases that are in frame from base 1. The collaborating institutions used their own protocols to collect whole blood in K2EDTA tubes. For TCRbeta analysis, collaborators shipped samples as frozen whole blood, isolated PBMCs, or DNA extracted from either of those sample types. This clonotype was sampled from a human donor in a cohort sampled during active COVID-19. The material sequenced was peripheral blood. The rearranged segments are TRBV30 and TRBJ2-3; TRBD2 agrees with 8 junctional bases. The CDR3 reads CAWSQRERDTQYF. The DNA reads as follows: TGTGCCTGGAGCCAGCGGGAGCGGGATACGCAGTATTTT.